This T cell receptor (beta chain) was identified in a study of blood T cells in healthy people across ages. Study-level results: The study could not conclusively compare naive and antigen-experienced cells, given its unsorted PBMCs.

There are 17 residues in the CDR3. In germline, CDR1 is GTSNPN, CDR2 SVGIG (reference sequence). As concerns this clonotype: The antigen is not known.

It was with a sample-barcoded 5' primer and a J-beta primer mix that a second PCR of about 6 to 12 cycles was run. Tags on each cDNA molecule came from a template-switch adaptor with 12 random nucleotides. TCRdb analysed the 5' RACE reads with MiXCR anew, one entry per CDR3 protein. The sample has around 710,000 distinct CDR3 sequences; 35% to 45% are singletons. The genes are TRBV30 and TRBJ2-5, with TRBD1 identical over 8 bases. The J call may not be correct, given that the DNA end is closer to TRBJ2-7. The sequence derives from a woman between 55 and 75 years old in good health. Source material: blood. DNA for the CDR3: TGTGCCTGGAGTGTACCCCCCGGACAGGGTAGAACCTACGAGCAGTACTTC. Translated: CAWSVPPGQGRTYEQYF.